This is a list of T cell receptor beta chains from one sample in a study of control samples from healthy donors and cancer patients. The repertoire was sequenced with immunoSEQ multiplex PCR; TCRdb's copy has only in-frame clones and lacks some. The table has roughly 220,000 clones, 85% to 95% seen once. Input material: blood. These receptors were collected from a man aged 45-60 years in good health. Each CDR3 is given with its conserved first and last residue.

V gene: TRBV5-1
J gene: TRBJ2-3
CDR3 protein: CASSPPLGLAASDTQYF

V gene: TRBV2
J gene: TRBJ1-6
CDR3 protein: CASRGIVDNSPLHF

V gene: TRBV25-1
J gene: TRBJ1-2
CDR3 protein: CASSGSERARGYTF

V gene: TRBV5-1
J gene: TRBJ1-1
CDR3 protein: CASSLLKEGSEAFF

V gene: TRBV4-2
J gene: TRBJ1-5
CDR3 protein: CASSQAPGTDSNQPQHF

V gene: TRBV5-1
J gene: TRBJ2-6
CDR3 protein: CASSLEGLGANVLTF

V gene: TRBV19
J gene: TRBJ2-2
CDR3 protein: CASSIFNTGELFF

V gene: TRBV10-3
J gene: TRBJ1-4
CDR3 protein: CAISGGDGDEKLFF

V gene: TRBV7-3
J gene: TRBJ2-3
CDR3 protein: CASSPFPSTDTQYF

V gene: TRBV27
J gene: TRBJ1-5
CDR3 protein: CASTGYSQPQHF

V gene: TRBV7-2
J gene: TRBJ1-1
CDR3 protein: CASSLGQMMNTEAFF

V gene: TRBV4-1
J gene: TRBJ2-1
CDR3 protein: CASSQDPPTSGGEDNEQFF

V gene: TRBV15
J gene: TRBJ1-5
CDR3 protein: CATSRDQGLHQPQHF

V gene: TRBV11-2
J gene: TRBJ1-1
CDR3 protein: CASSLIQGPTEAFF

V gene: TRBV5-1
J gene: TRBJ2-6
CDR3 protein: CASSQSRGPGANVLTF

V gene: TRBV7-9
J gene: TRBJ2-1
CDR3 protein: CASSPLTQPGWFNEQFF

V gene: TRBV6-5
J gene: TRBJ2-7
CDR3 protein: CASRRYRAYEQYF

V gene: TRBV25-1
J gene: TRBJ2-4
CDR3 protein: CASSEAGGGKNIQYF

V gene: TRBV5-1
J gene: TRBJ2-3
CDR3 protein: CASSSGLAADTQYF

V gene: TRBV2
J gene: TRBJ1-4
CDR3 protein: CASSARDSTNEKLFF

V gene: TRBV20-1
J gene: TRBJ1-2
CDR3 protein: CSASSKGVYGYTF

V gene: TRBV29-1
J gene: TRBJ1-1
CDR3 protein: CSAQLSVNTEAFF

V gene: TRBV20-1
J gene: TRBJ1-6
CDR3 protein: CSASGWNNSPLHF

V gene: TRBV10-1
J gene: TRBJ2-7
CDR3 protein: CASNRGQGYEQYF

V gene: TRBV18
J gene: TRBJ2-7
CDR3 protein: CASSPPTGTYEQYF

V gene: TRBV5-1
J gene: TRBJ2-7
CDR3 protein: CASSLSQDEQYF

V gene: TRBV5-5
J gene: TRBJ2-1
CDR3 protein: CASSLGGGVYNEQFF

V gene: TRBV6-5
J gene: TRBJ1-2
CDR3 protein: CASYQGSPNYGYTF

V gene: TRBV3-1/TRBV3-2
J gene: TRBJ2-6
CDR3 protein: CGSSSGANVLTF

V gene: TRBV7-3
J gene: TRBJ2-5
CDR3 protein: CASSPAGGLETQYF

V gene: TRBV7-9
J gene: TRBJ1-3
CDR3 protein: CASSRDVDTIYF

V gene: TRBV7-9
J gene: TRBJ2-7
CDR3 protein: CASSSQAGFEQYF

V gene: TRBV24-1
J gene: TRBJ2-3
CDR3 protein: CATSDFRGADTQYF

V gene: TRBV20-1
J gene: TRBJ2-2
CDR3 protein: CSASLLTGTGELFF

V gene: TRBV5-4
J gene: TRBJ2-7
CDR3 protein: CASSHGGQGAREQYF

V gene: TRBV4-2
J gene: TRBJ2-2
CDR3 protein: CASSLKLETGELFF

V gene: TRBV29-1
J gene: TRBJ1-2
CDR3 protein: CSVRAGTGDYGYTF

V gene: TRBV19
J gene: TRBJ1-6
CDR3 protein: CASSVKEIGTPLHF

V gene: TRBV30
J gene: TRBJ1-2
CDR3 protein: CAWSGTGAGYTF

V gene: TRBV7-6
J gene: TRBJ1-3
CDR3 protein: CASSLSVPGAATGNTIYF

V gene: TRBV11-2
J gene: TRBJ2-3
CDR3 protein: CASSSDLIPDTQYF

V gene: TRBV5-1
J gene: TRBJ1-2
CDR3 protein: CASSFDSSYGYTF

V gene: TRBV11-2
J gene: TRBJ2-2
CDR3 protein: CASSPLRDLRNTGELFF

V gene: TRBV5-4
J gene: TRBJ1-2
CDR3 protein: CASSLGLIYGYTF

V gene: TRBV5-1
J gene: TRBJ2-7
CDR3 protein: CASSLGRTGEGEQYF